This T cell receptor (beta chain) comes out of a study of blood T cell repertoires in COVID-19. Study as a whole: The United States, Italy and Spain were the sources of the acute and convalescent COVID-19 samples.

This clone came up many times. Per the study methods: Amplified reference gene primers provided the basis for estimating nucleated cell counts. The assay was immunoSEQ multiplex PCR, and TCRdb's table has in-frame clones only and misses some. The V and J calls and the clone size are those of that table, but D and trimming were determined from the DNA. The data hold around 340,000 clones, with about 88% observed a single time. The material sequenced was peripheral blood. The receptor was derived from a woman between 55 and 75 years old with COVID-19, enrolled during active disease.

In DNA, the CDR3 is TGTGCCAGCAGTGGGGACAGGGTAAACACTGAAGCTTTCTTT. Amino acids: CASSGDRVNTEAFF. This chain joins TRBV2 and TRBJ1-1, with 9 bases identical to TRBD1. Germline V gives CDR1 SNHLY, CDR2 FYNNEI. V lost 4 bases to trimming and J lost 2 bases; unmatched junction nucleotides: 2. The CDR3 has 14 amino acids.